Reported below is one T cell receptor (beta chain). Its antigen is currently unknown. The CDR3 is 15 amino acids. Looked up from germline, CDR1 is MGHRA and CDR2 is YSYEKL. Trimming pared 4 bases from V and 4 bases from J, leaving 16 bases between. Each CDR3 protein gets one entry after TCRdb re-called the reads with MiXCR. The sample comprises roughly 920,000 distinct CDR3 sequences, roughly 30% of which are singletons, and around 15% rests with the top ten. These data come from a study of T cell repertoires in cytomegalovirus infection. This chain joins TRBV4-1 and TRBJ1-1, with D tentatively TRBD1 (6 bases). The source was cultured CD8+ T cells from PBMCs, collected from culture after CMV antigen stimulation. The receptor comes from a human donor in good health (CMV status not recorded). Some clones in this sample may be carry-over from other donors' samples. The CDR3 DNA sequence: TGCGCCAGCAGCCGGGGAGGGGGGGGGATCACTGAAGCTTTCTTT. Translating gives CASSRGGGGITEAFF.